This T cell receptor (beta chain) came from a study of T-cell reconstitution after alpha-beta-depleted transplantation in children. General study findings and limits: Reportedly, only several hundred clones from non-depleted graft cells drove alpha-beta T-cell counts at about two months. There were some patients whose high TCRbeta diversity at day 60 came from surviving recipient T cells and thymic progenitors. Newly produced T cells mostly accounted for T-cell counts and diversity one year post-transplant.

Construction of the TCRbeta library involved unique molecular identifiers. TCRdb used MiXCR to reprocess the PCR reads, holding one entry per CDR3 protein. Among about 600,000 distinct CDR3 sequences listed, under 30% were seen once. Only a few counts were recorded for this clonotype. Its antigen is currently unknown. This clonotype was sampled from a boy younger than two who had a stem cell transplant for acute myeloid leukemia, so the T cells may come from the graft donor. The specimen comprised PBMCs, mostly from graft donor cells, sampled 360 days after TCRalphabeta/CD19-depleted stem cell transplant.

Here the CDR3 reads CASSYARGDRGTDTQYF. The DNA of the CDR3 is TGTGCCAGCAGCTACGCCCGAGGGGACCGCGGCACAGATACGCAGTATTTT. V gene TRBV7-2 combines with J gene TRBJ2-3; D tentatively reads TRBD1 or TRBD2 (5 bases each). This CDR3 comprises 17 residues. V dropped 4 bases and J dropped 1 base, with 18 bases sitting between them. The germline V gene encodes CDR1 SGHTA and CDR2 FQGNSA.